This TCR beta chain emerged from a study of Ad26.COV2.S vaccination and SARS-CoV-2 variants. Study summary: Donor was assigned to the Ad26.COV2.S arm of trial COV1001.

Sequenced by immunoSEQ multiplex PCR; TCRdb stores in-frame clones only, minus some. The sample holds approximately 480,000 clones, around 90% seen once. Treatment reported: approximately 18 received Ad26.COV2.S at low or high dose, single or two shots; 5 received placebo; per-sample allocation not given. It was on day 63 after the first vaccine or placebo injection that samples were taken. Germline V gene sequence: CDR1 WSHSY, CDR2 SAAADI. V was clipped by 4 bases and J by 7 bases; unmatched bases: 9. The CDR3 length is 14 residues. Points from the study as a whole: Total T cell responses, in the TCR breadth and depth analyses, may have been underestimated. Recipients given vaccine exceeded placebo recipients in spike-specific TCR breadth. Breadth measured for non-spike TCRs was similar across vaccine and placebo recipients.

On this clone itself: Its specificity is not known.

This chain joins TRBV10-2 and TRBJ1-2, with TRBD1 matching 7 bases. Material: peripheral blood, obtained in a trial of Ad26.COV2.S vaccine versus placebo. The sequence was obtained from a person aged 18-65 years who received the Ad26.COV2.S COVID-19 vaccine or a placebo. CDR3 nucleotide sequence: TGCGCCAGCAGTGGAGGGGGCGTAAAGCTTGGCTACACCTTC. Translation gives CASSGGGVKLGYTF.